This is a list of T cell receptor beta chains from one sample in a study of T cell changes during pregnancy in multiple sclerosis. The data were produced by immunoSEQ multiplex PCR, yet TCRdb's version contains in-frame clones alone and is incomplete. The sample carries roughly 110,000 clones, about 90% recorded once. The specimen was peripheral blood, collected in the third trimester of pregnancy. Every receptor here comes from a female donor in good health, enrolled as a control in a pregnancy study. The CDR3 runs from the conserved cysteine through the conserved F or W. A D gene is named only where the DNA matches it firmly. Rows give clone size only sometimes, using once, few, many, or a class for an expanded clone.

clone_size	cdr3_length	v_call	d_call	j_call	cdr3_nt	cdr3_aa
NA	15	TRBV6-1	TRBD1	TRBJ1-4	TGTGCCAGCAGTGAACCCTCAGGGGGCAGCGAAAAACTGTTTTTT	CASSEPSGGSEKLFF
once	14	TRBV6-6	TRBD1	TRBJ1-2	TGTGCCGGACAGTTTAAGACAGGGGGCCATGGCTACACCTTC	CAGQFKTGGHGYTF
NA	15	TRBV15	NA	TRBJ1-4	TGTGCCACCAGCAGAGACTTAGGGGCTAATGAAAAACTGTTTTTT	CATSRDLGANEKLFF
NA	18	TRBV12-5	NA	TRBJ1-5	TGTGCTAGTGGTTTGGGGGACGTCGGGACTCCGGGGATACAGCCCCAGCATTTT	CASGLGDVGTPGIQPQHF
few	13	TRBV7-8	TRBD1	TRBJ2-5	TGTGCCAGCAGGAGGGACAGGCAAGAGACCCAGTACTTC	CASRRDRQETQYF
few	14	TRBV19	NA	TRBJ1-6	TGTGCCAGTAGTATCCGGGGAACAGATTCACCCCTCCACTTT	CASSIRGTDSPLHF
NA	15	TRBV18	TRBD1	TRBJ1-1	TGTGCCAGCTCACCAGGACAGGGAGAGAACACTGAAGCTTTCTTT	CASSPGQGENTEAFF
NA	14	TRBV27	NA	TRBJ2-3	TGTGCCAGCAGTTTATCGGGCTACTCCCATACGCAGTATTTT	CASSLSGYSHTQYF
NA	16	TRBV7-8	TRBD1	TRBJ1-1	TGTGCCAGCAGCTTAGCGTTGGGACAGGGGAACACTGAAGCTTTCTTT	CASSLALGQGNTEAFF
NA	16	TRBV7-7	TRBD2	TRBJ2-3	TGTGCCAGCAGCTTAGGGACTAGCGGGTTTACAGATACGCAGTATTTT	CASSLGTSGFTDTQYF
few	17	TRBV4-1	TRBD1	TRBJ1-6	TGCGCCAGCAGCCAACCTAGACAGGGAAGAGTTAATTCACCCCTCCACTTT	CASSQPRQGRVNSPLHF
NA	17	TRBV27	TRBD2	TRBJ2-3	TGTGCCAGCAGTTTATATGGACTAGCGGGGGACACAGATACGCAGTATTTT	CASSLYGLAGDTDTQYF
NA	14	TRBV7-9	NA	TRBJ1-1	TGTGCCAGCAGCGAAACAGGGATAAGGACTGAAGCTTTCTTT	CASSETGIRTEAFF
NA	16	TRBV4-3	NA	TRBJ2-1	TGCGCCAGCAGCTTCCTAAGGGGGACGCCGGGGAATGAGCAGTTCTTC	CASSFLRGTPGNEQFF
NA	13	TRBV10-3	NA	TRBJ1-1	TGTGCCATCAGTGGAACGGGAAACACTGAAGCTTTCTTT	CAISGTGNTEAFF
once	15	TRBV4-3	TRBD1	TRBJ1-6	TGCGCCAGCAGCCAAGAAGGGACAGGGAATTCACCCCTCCACTTT	CASSQEGTGNSPLHF
NA	14	TRBV7-2	TRBD2	TRBJ2-5	TGTGCCAGCAGCTTAGAGGCGCGGGGGGTGGCCCAGTACTTC	CASSLEARGVAQYF
NA	15	TRBV28	NA	TRBJ1-5	TGTGCCAGCAGACGGCGGGAGGCGGGCAATCAGCCCCAGCATTTT	CASRRREAGNQPQHF
NA	16	TRBV4-1	TRBD1	TRBJ2-1	TGCGCCAGCAGCCAAGTTGACGGGACAGGGGAGCGTGAGCAGTTCTTC	CASSQVDGTGEREQFF
NA	17	TRBV10-2	NA	TRBJ1-6	TGCGCCAGCAGTGACCCCAACAGGGATTCCTATAATTCACCCCTCCACTTT	CASSDPNRDSYNSPLHF
once	13	TRBV10-3	TRBD2	TRBJ2-1	TGTGCCATCAGTTCTAGCGGGACTAATGAGCAGTTCTTC	CAISSSGTNEQFF
few	14	TRBV11-3	NA	TRBJ2-1	TGTGCCAGCAGCTTATCCCAGGCCTACAATGAGCAGTTCTTC	CASSLSQAYNEQFF
NA	17	TRBV9	NA	TRBJ2-2	TGTGCCAGCAGTTCGGGTTTCTCAGGGTCCCGGACCGGGGAGCTGTTTTTT	CASSSGFSGSRTGELFF
NA	14	TRBV2	NA	TRBJ1-1	TGTGCCAGCAGCGGGACAAGGTCTTACACTGAAGCTTTCTTT	CASSGTRSYTEAFF
NA	11	TRBV10-3	TRBD1	TRBJ1-1	TGTGCCATCGGGACAGGGGAAGAAGCTTTCTTT	CAIGTGEEAFF
once	15	TRBV6-1	NA	TRBJ1-5	TGTGCCAGCAGGCTACAGGGATCCAGCAATCAGCCCCAGCATTTT	CASRLQGSSNQPQHF
NA	15	TRBV4-2	TRBD2	TRBJ2-5	TGTGCCAGCAGCCAACTACTAGCGGGGGTTGAGACCCAGTACTTC	CASSQLLAGVETQYF
NA	15	TRBV7-9	TRBD1	TRBJ2-1	TGTGCCAGCAGCTACCTGGACAGGTTAAGAGGTGAGCAGTTCTTC	CASSYLDRLRGEQFF
NA	14	TRBV11-3	NA	TRBJ2-2	TGTGCCAGCAGCTTAGTTCAGGTTGGCGGGGAGCTGTTTTTT	CASSLVQVGGELFF
NA	14	TRBV7-9	NA	TRBJ1-2	TGTGCCAGCAGCCGCCCCACAGGGTACGATGGCTACACCTTC	CASSRPTGYDGYTF
NA	15	TRBV5-1	TRBD2	TRBJ2-2	TGCGCCAGCAGCGCCAGCGGGGGGGGCACCGGGGAGCTGTTTTTT	CASSASGGGTGELFF
NA	14	TRBV5-4	TRBD1	TRBJ1-2	TGTGCCAGCAGCTTGGGGGACAGGCACTATGGCTACACCTTC	CASSLGDRHYGYTF
NA	16	TRBV9	TRBD1	TRBJ1-3	TGTGCCAGCAGCGTAGGGGACAGGGGGCCTGGAAACACCATATATTTT	CASSVGDRGPGNTIYF
NA	15	TRBV5-6	TRBD1	TRBJ2-7	TGTGCCAGCAGACCTTATAGGGACAGGGAGGACGAGCAGTACTTC	CASRPYRDREDEQYF
NA	15	TRBV11-3	NA	TRBJ2-7	TGTGCCAGCAGCTCGCTAACTGGGCTAACCTACGAGCAGTACTTC	CASSSLTGLTYEQYF
NA	16	TRBV7-3	TRBD2	TRBJ2-3	TGTGCCAGCGGACCTGGGAGGGCGGGAAGCACAGATACGCAGTATTTT	CASGPGRAGSTDTQYF
NA	16	TRBV7-3	TRBD2	TRBJ2-3	TGTGCCAGCAGCTTATTGTTAGCGGGGGGTTTGGATACGCAGTATTTT	CASSLLLAGGLDTQYF
NA	15	TRBV5-1	NA	TRBJ2-1	TGCGCCAGCAGCTTGGGGGGCTCCACCTACAATGAGCAGTTCTTC	CASSLGGSTYNEQFF
NA	13	TRBV5-1	NA	TRBJ1-1	TGCGCCAGCAGCCTCTTAGGGGGAACTGAAGCTTTCTTT	CASSLLGGTEAFF
NA	14	TRBV9	NA	TRBJ1-4	TGTGCCAGCAGCTTTAGAGGGGGTGATGAAAAACTGTTTTTT	CASSFRGGDEKLFF
NA	14	TRBV7-2	NA	TRBJ2-5	TGTGCCAGCAGCTTACGACAGAGACAAGAGACCCAGTACTTC	CASSLRQRQETQYF
NA	14	TRBV5-4	TRBD1	TRBJ1-1	TGTGCCAGCAGCCGAGGACAGGGGAGCACTGAAGCTTTCTTT	CASSRGQGSTEAFF
NA	14	TRBV7-3	NA	TRBJ2-1	TGTGCCAGCAGCTCACCACGGGACACTCAACAGCAGTTCTTC	CASSSPRDTQQQFF
NA	14	TRBV18	TRBD2	TRBJ2-5	TGTGCCAGCTCACTGCGGGGGGGCCGTGAGACCCAGTACTTC	CASSLRGGRETQYF
NA	17	TRBV10-1	NA	TRBJ1-3	TGCGCCAGCAGTTGGAGCGGGCAGGTTATTAGAGGAAACACCATATATTTT	CASSWSGQVIRGNTIYF
NA	13	TRBV7-9	NA	TRBJ1-2	TGTGCCAGCAGCCCCGTTCCAGGGTATGGCTACACCTTC	CASSPVPGYGYTF
NA	12	TRBV7-2	NA	TRBJ2-3	TGTGCCAGCAGCTCCGGGGGGCCGTCGCAGTATTTT	CASSSGGPSQYF
NA	13	TRBV30	TRBD1	TRBJ1-2	TGTGCCTGGAGTGTTCAGGGGGCTGGCGGCTACACCTTC	CAWSVQGAGGYTF
NA	10	TRBV20-1	TRBD1	TRBJ1-4	TGCAGTGCCCAGGGACAGGGGCTGTTTTTT	CSAQGQGLFF
NA	15	TRBV7-2	NA	TRBJ1-3	TGTGCCAGCAGCCTAATGGGGGGGTCCGGAAACACCATATATTTT	CASSLMGGSGNTIYF
NA	14	TRBV4-3	NA	TRBJ1-1	TGCGCCAGCAGCCAAGATCGGGGGGGCCCTGAAGCTTTCTTT	CASSQDRGGPEAFF
NA	16	TRBV4-1	NA	TRBJ1-3	TGCGCCAGCAGCCAAGAGCGAGGGAGGGGTGGAAACACCATATATTTT	CASSQERGRGGNTIYF